A single TCR beta chain is shown here with its context. The antigen is not known. A read error likely explains this, since a far larger clone differs by one base. The data were taken from a study of regulatory T cells in long-lasting Graves disease. At the level of the study: Under 3 months of antithyroid drugs had been taken by newly diagnosed Graves' patients. Findings of the study overall: Few sampled subjects may have lowered accuracy.

Sequencing libraries for TCR beta were prepared with iRepertoire HTBI primers and Arm-PCR of CDR3 regions. TCRdb analysed the multiplex PCR reads with MiXCR anew, one entry per CDR3 protein. This sample has some 490,000 distinct CDR3 sequences, with approximately 12% found just once. Described time point: newly diagnosed GD, antithyroid drugs for less than 3 months. Construction of the TCR library relied on RNA isolated from PBMCs. Germline CDR1 and CDR2: SEHNR and FQNEAQ (reference sequence). The CDR3 length is 16 residues. This sample was shared with a second study, whose subject was T cells in Graves' hyperthyroidism and ophthalmopathy. This second study says: HTBI primers drove first-round RT-PCR of the TCR CDR3.

The specimen comprised peripheral blood mononuclear cells (PBMCs), sampled at new diagnosis, from a patient treated with antithyroid drugs. The receptor was isolated from a woman aged 25 to 39 with Graves disease. V is TRBV7-9 and J is TRBJ1-1; D is ambiguous. CDR3 region: CAGSPPTAVMNTEAFF. The CDR3 coding sequence is TGTGCCGGCAGTCCCCCAACAGCCGTCATGAACACTGAAGCTTTCTTT.